This T cell receptor (gamma chain) was sequenced in a study of γδ T cells in repeated Plasmodium falciparum infection. In the study overall: Donors were malaria-exposed Malian children or age- and gender-matched Australian children. Timepoints: baseline, immediately before selected infections, and 21 days after every infection. Regarding the study as a whole: Vdelta2-negative gammadelta repertoires appeared less diverse and less shared in Malian than Australian children.

The CDR3 covers 13 residues. Germline lookup yields CDR1 GITISATS and CDR2 ISYDGTV (reference sequence). V dropped 3 bases and J dropped 14; count of bases not matched to a gene: 4. Each sorted gammadelta sample had TRG and TRD chains sequenced. TCRdb re-called the multiplex PCR reads with CATT. The sample gives 20,000 to 30,000 gamma-chain clones, about 3% of which show up once; roughly a third is in the top ten. This clone was detected many times. Its antigen is as yet unknown. TCRdb assigns this DNA the protein of a much larger clone, which departs from its translation at residue 7; this likely reflects a read error, and the protein shown comes from translating the DNA. Vgamma9/Vdelta2+ and Vdelta2-negative gammadelta T cells were flow-sorted from PBMC for bulk sequencing.

Source material: gamma-delta T cells from blood. This rearrangement joins TRGV9 to TRGJP. The origin of this receptor is a pool of human donors (malaria-infected and uninfected, not separated). The CDR3 DNA follows: TGTGCCTTGTGGGAGCTGAGCAAAAAAATCAAGGTATTT. This translates into CALWELSKKIKVF.